These 25 T cell receptor beta chains share one sample of origin, sequenced in a study of cytomegalovirus exposure and HLA in healthy donors (dated by TCRdb to the late 2010s). The library was generated by the immunoSEQ multiplex PCR assay. For the multiplex PCR, a mixture combining 60 forward primers for TCR Vbeta segments and 13 reverse primers for TCR Jbeta segments was used. Drawn from immuneACCESS, this table holds only the in-frame rearrangements with V and J called that TCRdb kept. Clones are partly lost; checked studies trace under half to an unresolved V gene and leave the rest unexplained. Present in this sample are approximately 97,000 clones, 81% of which were seen just once. Roughly 5.1% of the sample is taken by the ten largest. Sequences were obtained from PBMCs. The receptors here all came from a man aged 35-49 years in good health and CMV-seropositive.

For this clone: A junction end diverges from the germline sequence, so it may reflect a read error. V and J are TRBV7-7 and TRBJ1-1; D perhaps matches TRBD1 (5 bases). In germline, CDR1 is SSHAT, CDR2 FNYEAQ (reference sequence). This CDR3 region has 14 residues. DNA of the CDR3: TGTGCTAGCAGCTTAGCGCCGGGGGACACTGAAGCTTTCTTT. This encodes CASSLAPGDTEAFF.

The chain's CDR3 is CASSGGFGTGVDEQYF. The CDR3 DNA is TGTGCCAGCAGTGGGGGGTTCGGGACAGGCGTGGACGAGCAGTACTTC. The rearrangement joins TRBV2 to TRBJ2-7; 8 bases are a match to TRBD1. Germline loops: CDR1 SNHLY, CDR2 FYNNEI. Trimming took 4 bases from V and 5 from J; bases not matched to a gene: 13. The CDR3 extends over 16 amino acids.

The chain is built from TRBV4-2 and TRBJ2-1; D gene uncertain. Germline V gene data show CDR1 as LGHNA and CDR2 as YNFKEQ. Deletions cut 0 bases from V and 9 bases from J, with 6 bases between. This CDR3 has 12 amino acids. CDR3 sequence reads: CASSQDRSEQFF. The CDR3 bases are TGTGCCAGCAGCCAAGATAGGAGTGAGCAGTTCTTC.

The J gene is TRBJ2-5, the V gene TRBV30, with a tentative D call TRBD1 (5 bases). Germline loops: CDR1 GTSNPN, CDR2 SVGIG (reference sequence). V was clipped by 4 bases and J by 5 bases, with 11 bases between them. This CDR3 spans 12 amino acids. DNA for the CDR3: TGTGCCTGGACAGGGTCTGGGGAGACCCAGTACTTC. Translating it yields CAWTGSGETQYF. Supplemented by reference TRBV30 and TRBJ2-5, the full variable domain reads SQTIHQWPATLVQPVGSPLSLECTVEGTSNPNLYWYRQAAGRGLQLLFYSVGIGQISSEVPQNLSASRPQDRQFILSSKKLLLSDSGFYLCAWTGSGETQYFGPGTRLLVL.

This chain uses TRBV21-1 with TRBJ2-3; the table's D gene call, TRBD2, was not cross checked with the DNA. TRBV21-1 is noted as a pseudogene. CDR3 size: 15 residues. CDR3 DNA: TGTGCCAGCCCTCTTAGGCGGGAAAGCACAGATACGCAGTATTTT. It is translated as CASPLRRESTDTQYF.

The V and J genes are TRBV27 and TRBJ1-5; no firm D call. CDR3 size: 13 residues. Germline-derived CDR1 and CDR2 are MNHEY and SMNVEV (reference sequence). The V and J ends lost 5 bases and 6 bases respectively, with 11 bases between them. CDR3: CASSGPAGQPQHF. DNA for the CDR3: TGTGCCAGCAGTGGCCCCGCGGGTCAGCCCCAGCATTTT.

The V gene is TRBV28, the J gene TRBJ2-3; no clear D. Trimming left V 4 bases short and J 4 bases short, with 12 bases between. The length of the CDR3 is 14 residues. Germline CDR1 MDHEN, CDR2 SYDVKM. The CDR3 nucleotides are TGTGCCAGCAGTTCCCGTTCCACAGCAGATACGCAGTATTTT. Residues: CASSSRSTADTQYF.

The V call is TRBV18, the J call TRBJ1-5, with 8 bases that match TRBD1. With 2 bases clipped from V and 6 bases from J, the junction kept 9 bases outside the gene matches. Per the germline V gene, CDR1 is KGHSH and CDR2 is LQKENI. The CDR3 contains 16 residues. The CDR3 DNA sequence: TGTGCCAGCTCACCATCCGGGACAGGTGGTCTTCAGCCCCAGCATTTT. It codes for CASSPSGTGGLQPQHF.

The chain carries TRBV14 and TRBJ1-1; D call uncertain. This CDR3 contains 14 residues. Germline-derived CDR1 and CDR2 are SGHDN and FVKESK. Trimming pared 0 bases from V and 4 bases from J, leaving 9 bases between. The CDR3 DNA is TGTGCCAGCAGCCAAGATGCGATATTCACTGAAGCTTTCTTT. Translation gives CASSQDAIFTEAFF.

The chain combines TRBV14 with TRBJ1-4; the D is unclear. The CDR3 has 14 amino acids. V lost 4 bases and J 1 base, leaving 7 bases between the germline ends. Germline V gives CDR1 SGHDN, CDR2 FVKESK. CDR3 DNA: TGTGCCAGCAGCCGAGGGCAAACTAATGAAAAACTGTTTTTT. Encoded protein: CASSRGQTNEKLFF.

The chain links TRBV2 to TRBJ2-2, with D uncertain. CDR1 is SNHLY, CDR2 FYNNEI, per germline. Trimming removed 0 bases from V and 4 bases from J, with 18 bases in between. The CDR3 is made up of 18 amino acids. CDR3 nucleotide sequence: TGTGCCAGCAGTGAAGCGCAGGTGCATTTTATGGGCACCGGGGAGCTGTTTTTT. Its protein product is CASSEAQVHFMGTGELFF. Full variable domain (remainder filled in from reference TRBV2 and TRBJ2-2): EPEVTQTPSHQVTQMGQEVILRCVPISNHLYFYWYRQILGQKVEFLVSFYNNEISEKSEIFDDQFSVERPDGSNFTLKIRSTKLEDSAMYFCASSEAQVHFMGTGELFFGEGSRLTVL.

J is TRBJ1-5 and V is TRBV30; unclear D gene. This CDR3 is 13 amino acids long. In germline, CDR1 is GTSNPN, CDR2 SVGIG (reference sequence). Trimming stripped 2 bases from V and 4 bases from J, with 9 bases between. In DNA form, the CDR3 reads TGTGCCTGGAGTAAGGAGGGAAATCAGCCCCAGCATTTT. It is translated as CAWSKEGNQPQHF.

Comments on this clone: The same CDR3 arises from other DNA sequences in this sample as well. The chain recombines TRBV18 with TRBJ2-1; 11 positions match TRBD2. Germline assignment: CDR1 KGHSH and CDR2 LQKENI. The CDR3 sequence is 15 residues long. The J segment lost 2 bases and the V segment lost 3 bases, leaving 0 bases of the junction unmatched. CDR3 residues: CASSPSGRAYNEQFF. The DNA of the CDR3 is TGTGCCAGCTCACCTAGCGGGAGGGCCTACAATGAGCAGTTCTTC.

This clone was observed a handful of times. CDR3 region: CASIPSSGRGRETQYF. CDR3 sequence (DNA): TGTGCCAGCATCCCAAGTAGCGGGAGGGGTCGTGAGACCCAGTACTTC. V is TRBV28 and J is TRBJ2-5, with 11 bases lining up with TRBD2. The CDR3 loop spans 16 amino acids. The ends lost 7 bases at V and 5 bases at J; junction bases unmatched: 12. From germline, CDR1 is MDHEN and CDR2 SYDVKM.

This rearrangement joins TRBV27 to TRBJ1-1; D remains unclear. This CDR3 is built from 14 residues. CDR1 and CDR2 from the germline V gene are MNHEY and SMNVEV (reference sequence). Trimming left V 5 bases short and J 8 bases short, with 18 bases between. The CDR3 coding sequence is TGTGCCAGCAGTACCCTGACACGGCCCGAAGAAGCTTTCTTT. This gives the protein CASSTLTRPEEAFF.

The rearrangement links TRBV5-1 to TRBJ2-5; perhaps TRBD2 as D (5 bases). This CDR3 region has 15 residues. Germline assignment: CDR1 SGHRS and CDR2 YFSETQ. Deletions cut 3 bases from V and 3 bases from J, with 15 bases between. The CDR3 coding sequence is TGCGCCAGCAGCTGGCAGCCTCAGGAGGAAGAGACCCAGTACTTC. Its protein product is CASSWQPQEEETQYF.

This chain connects TRBV30 to TRBJ1-2; perhaps TRBD1 as D (6 bases). This CDR3 spans 13 amino acids. V was clipped by 6 bases and J by 7 bases, with 18 bases between them. Per germline, CDR1 GTSNPN and CDR2 SVGIG (reference sequence). Written as DNA, the CDR3 is TGTGCCTGCCAGACAGGACCCGACGGTGGCTACACCTTC. It specifies CACQTGPDGGYTF.

The J gene is TRBJ2-1, the V gene TRBV11-2; 7 bases are shared with TRBD2. The CDR3 is 15 amino acids. Trimming took 2 bases from V and 2 from J; bases not matched to a gene: 3. Per the germline V gene, CDR1 is SGHAT and CDR2 is FQNNGV. Here the CDR3 reads CASSLQGGTYNEQFF. CDR3 DNA sequence: TGTGCCAGCAGCTTACAGGGAGGGACCTACAATGAGCAGTTCTTC.

V usage is TRBV6-6 and J usage is TRBJ2-7, with 9 nucleotides matching TRBD1. The germline V gene encodes CDR1 MNHNY and CDR2 SVGAGI (reference sequence). The CDR3 covers 13 residues. The V and J ends lost 6 bases and 5 bases, in that order; junction bases with no gene match: 5. CDR3 residues: CASSWDRVDEQYF. The CDR3 nucleotides read TGTGCCAGCAGCTGGGACAGGGTCGACGAGCAGTACTTC.

This sequence joins TRBV11-2 and TRBJ2-3; D is possibly TRBD2 (6 bases). Germline lookup yields CDR1 SGHAT and CDR2 FQNNGV. Trimming cost V 1 base and J 7 bases, with 12 bases left between them. This CDR3 contains 14 residues. Here the CDR3 reads CASSLAGTPHTQYF. CDR3 bases: TGTGCCAGCAGCTTAGCCGGGACTCCACATACGCAGTATTTT.

The V gene is TRBV6-5, the J gene TRBJ1-5; no reliable D call. The ends were cut back, 5 bases at V and 2 bases at J, with 7 bases in the middle. Per the germline V gene, CDR1 is MNHEY and CDR2 is SVGAGI. The CDR3 covers 13 residues. The CDR3 region is CASSAGGNQPQHF. The DNA for the CDR3 is TGTGCCAGCAGTGCGGGAGGCAATCAGCCCCAGCATTTT.

The V and J genes are TRBV19 and TRBJ1-2, with 7 bases lining up with TRBD1. CDR1 is LNHDA, CDR2 SQIVND, per germline (reference sequence). The CDR3 has 17 residues. The V segment lost 2 bases and the J segment 0 bases; nucleotides outside the gene matches: 9. CDR3 protein: CASSILLDGTANYGYTF. CDR3 DNA: TGTGCCAGTAGTATACTCCTGGACGGGACAGCTAACTATGGCTACACCTTC.

This chain uses TRBV5-1 with TRBJ1-2; a possible D gene is TRBD1 (5 bases). Deletions cut 4 bases from V and 4 bases from J, with 14 bases between. CDR1 is SGHRS, CDR2 YFSETQ, per germline. CDR3 length: 14 amino acids. For the CDR3, the DNA is TGCGCCAGCAGCCCGGGGCCGGAGGGCTATGGCTACACCTTC. As protein: CASSPGPEGYGYTF.

The sample holds a few counts of this clone. The chain uses TRBV28 and TRBJ2-1; TRBD1 agrees at 8 bases. Germline V CDR1 and CDR2: MDHEN, SYDVKM. Trimming cost V 3 bases and J 7 bases; bases outside gene matches: 11. The CDR3 extends over 16 amino acids. CDR3 region: CASSFTPGTGRNEQFF. The CDR3 DNA reads as TGTGCCAGCAGTTTCACCCCCGGGACAGGTCGGAATGAGCAGTTCTTC.

In DNA, the CDR3 is TGTGCCAGCAGCTTGGGACACGGCCGTTCACCCCTCCACTTT. This translates into CASSLGHGRSPLHF. The chain employs TRBV7-9 and TRBJ1-6; perhaps TRBD1 as D (6 bases). The CDR3 covers 14 residues. Germline V lookup: CDR1 SEHNR, CDR2 FQNEAQ (reference sequence). V shed 3 bases and J shed 9 bases, with 12 bases lying between them.